The 16 T cell receptor beta chains presented below share a single source sample, sequenced in a study of CD8+ T cells in alopecia areata. cDNA reverse transcribed from extracted RNA served as the sequencing template. The repertoire was sequenced with immunoSEQ multiplex PCR; TCRdb's copy has only in-frame clones and lacks some. The table has roughly 120,000 clones, about two fifths seen once. The specimen was CD4+ T cells sorted from blood. The receptors come from a human donor with alopecia areata.

V usage is TRBV28 and J usage is TRBJ1-5; D perhaps matches TRBD1 (6 bases). Trimming stripped 5 bases from V and 1 base from J, with 9 bases between. The CDR3 extends over 14 amino acids. The germline gives CDR1 MDHEN, CDR2 SYDVKM. The CDR3 reads CASSKGGSNQPQHF. The CDR3 bases are TGTGCCAGCAGTAAGGGGGGGAGCAATCAGCCCCAGCATTTT.

V is TRBV10-3 and J is TRBJ2-1; D not resolved. Trimming took 6 bases from V and 6 from J, leaving 6 bases between them. Germline V gene lookup returns CDR1 ENHRY and CDR2 SYGVKD. CDR3 length: 11 amino acids. CDR3 protein: CAIRLGNEQFF. The CDR3 bases are TGTGCCATCAGATTGGGCAATGAGCAGTTCTTC.

This clone has just a few counts. This sequence joins TRBV29-1 and TRBJ2-1, with 9 bases matching TRBD2. The germline CDR1 and CDR2 sequences are SQVTM and ANQGSEA. The J segment lost 10 bases and the V segment lost 4 bases, leaving 17 bases of the junction unmatched. The CDR3 spans 16 residues. CDR3 DNA sequence: TGCAGCGTTGCGGCTAGCGGGGCGAATAAACCGGGGGAGCAGTTCTTC. This translates into CSVAASGANKPGEQFF.

This CDR3 is CSVVRTAQETQYF. The DNA of the CDR3 is TGCAGCGTTGTCAGGACAGCTCAAGAGACCCAGTACTTC. The chain joins TRBV29-1 to TRBJ2-5, with D possibly being TRBD1 (6 bases). V was cut by 4 bases and J by 2 bases, with 11 bases left in between. Germline CDR1 reads SQVTM; CDR2 reads ANQGSEA. CDR3 length equals 13 residues.

This chain connects TRBV30 to TRBJ2-3; 11 nucleotides agree with TRBD2. V dropped 4 bases and J dropped 1; count of bases not matched to a gene: 16. Germline V gene lookup returns CDR1 GTSNPN and CDR2 SVGIG (reference sequence). There are 19 residues in the CDR3. CDR3 sequence (DNA): TGTGCCTGGACATCGGGACCAAGGACTAGCGGGTTGCGCACAGATACGCAGTATTTT. Translating gives CAWTSGPRTSGLRTDTQYF.

This clone appeared a few times. The genes are TRBV29-1 and TRBJ2-7; 7 bases line up with TRBD1. CDR1 is SQVTM and CDR2 is ANQGSEA in the germline V gene. The CDR3 contains 13 residues. V shed 0 bases and J 3 bases; nucleotides not matched to a gene: 2. CDR3 amino acids: CSVEDPGGYEQYF. The DNA of the CDR3 is TGCAGCGTTGAAGATCCAGGGGGCTACGAGCAGTACTTC.

The chain combines TRBV18 with TRBJ1-2, with D perhaps matching TRBD1 (6 bases). This CDR3 contains 13 residues. CDR1 and CDR2 from the germline V gene are KGHSH and LQKENI. Trimming pared 3 bases from V and 6 bases from J, leaving 11 bases between. The CDR3 nucleotides are TGTGCCAGCTCACCGGGGGGCCCTGATGGCTACACCTTC. Translated: CASSPGGPDGYTF.

This clone came up a few times. The rearrangement links TRBV29-1 to TRBJ1-1; no reliable D call. Trimming removed 3 bases at V and 3 bases at J, with 5 bases between. CDR1 and CDR2 from the germline V gene are SQVTM and ANQGSEA. The CDR3 is made up of 11 amino acids. The CDR3 bases are TGCAGCGTTGATAGCGACACTGAAGCTTTCTTT. Encoded protein: CSVDSDTEAFF.

As regards this clone: The same CDR3 arises from other DNA sequences in this sample as well. This rearrangement joins TRBV28 to TRBJ2-7; 12 nucleotides align to TRBD2. CDR1 is MDHEN and CDR2 is SYDVKM in the germline V gene. The CDR3 sequence is 15 residues long. V lost 1 base to trimming and J lost 3 bases; unmatched junction nucleotides: 1. CDR3 nucleotide sequence: TGTGCCAGCAGTTTATCGACTAGCGGGAGCTACGAGCAGTACTTC. Residues: CASSLSTSGSYEQYF.

The CDR3 bases are TGCAGCGTTGCCAGGGCGGTGAACACTGAAGCTTTCTTT. Translating gives CSVARAVNTEAFF. The chain carries TRBV29-1 and TRBJ1-1, with a weak D call TRBD1 (5 bases). Trimming removed 4 bases from V and 0 bases from J, with 9 bases in between. CDR3 size: 13 residues. Per germline, CDR1 SQVTM and CDR2 ANQGSEA.

In this sample, this clone turned up a few times. This chain uses TRBV29-1 with TRBJ1-2, with D perhaps TRBD1 (6 bases). The germline V gene has CDR1 SQVTM and CDR2 ANQGSEA. V lost 2 bases and J 4 bases, leaving 14 bases between the germline ends. CDR3 length: 14 amino acids. Here the CDR3 reads CSVELAGAGYGYTF. The DNA of the CDR3 is TGCAGCGTTGAACTAGCGGGGGCGGGCTATGGCTACACCTTC.

This chain connects TRBV5-6 to TRBJ1-2; D remains ambiguous. The CDR3 totals 12 residues. V was clipped by 4 bases and J by 3 bases, with 7 bases between them. Germline V gene sequence: CDR1 SGHDT, CDR2 YYEEEE. The CDR3 region has the DNA TGTGCCAGCAGCCCGCATGACTATGGCTACACCTTC. Translated, it gives CASSPHDYGYTF. The full variable domain, its missing parts supplied by reference TRBV5-6 and TRBJ1-2, is DAGVTQSPTHLIKTRGQQVTLRCSPKSGHDTVSWYQQALGQGPQFIFQYYEEEERQRGNFPDRFSGHQFPNYSSELNVNALLLGDSALYLCASSPHDYGYTFGSGTRLTVV.

The chain employs TRBV5-1 and TRBJ1-2; 9 bases are shared with TRBD1. CDR1 SGHRS and CDR2 YFSETQ come from the germline V gene. CDR3 length: 15 amino acids. Trimming cost V 0 bases and J 2 bases; bases outside gene matches: 2. The CDR3 DNA sequence: TGCGCCAGCAGCTTGGACAGGGGGCGCAACTATGGCTACACCTTC. Protein: CASSLDRGRNYGYTF.

This clone was counted a single time. The CDR3 spells CASSPATARETQYF. The CDR3 nucleotides are TGTGCCAGCAGCCCAGCGACAGCCCGGGAGACCCAGTACTTC. The chain employs TRBV9 and TRBJ2-5, with D perhaps TRBD1 (5 bases). In germline, CDR1 is SGDLS, CDR2 YYNGEE. The CDR3 consists of 14 residues. Trimming took off 4 bases at V and 5 bases at J, with 15 bases between the two ends.

V is TRBV30 and J is TRBJ2-7; D is perhaps TRBD2 (6 bases). The CDR3 loop spans 15 amino acids. CDR1 and CDR2 from the germline V gene are GTSNPN and SVGIG (reference sequence). Trimming cost V 1 base and J 4 bases, with 17 bases left between them. CDR3 in DNA: TGTGCCTGGAGTGGCGGGATTCTAGGGGATTACGAGCAGTACTTC. It codes for CAWSGGILGDYEQYF. Filled out from reference TRBV30 and TRBJ2-7, the complete variable domain reads SQTIHQWPATLVQPVGSPLSLECTVEGTSNPNLYWYRQAAGRGLQLLFYSVGIGQISSEVPQNLSASRPQDRQFILSSKKLLLSDSGFYLCAWSGGILGDYEQYFGPGTRLTVT.

A few counts support this clone. The V gene is TRBV29-1, the J gene TRBJ1-5; TRBD1 might be the D (6 bases). The length of the CDR3 is 13 residues. The ends were cut back, 4 bases at V and 4 bases at J, with 11 bases in the middle. Per germline, CDR1 SQVTM and CDR2 ANQGSEA. CDR3 loop: CSVAGQPNQPQHF. The CDR3 region has the DNA TGCAGCGTTGCCGGACAGCCTAATCAGCCCCAGCATTTT.